The present T cell receptor (beta chain) was sequenced within a study of cytomegalovirus exposure and HLA in healthy donors. Study background: As an earlier analysis found, roughly 170 million T cells yielded about 120 million unique TCR beta sequences.

Participants comprised healthy donors of bone marrow. Amplification used 60 Vbeta primers and 13 Jbeta primers. Method: immunoSEQ multiplex PCR; TCRdb's copy keeps in-frame clones and lacks some. The sample yields approximately 170,000 clones, approximately 80% seen once. The CDR3 has 12 amino acids. The J segment lost 5 bases and the V segment lost 6 bases, leaving 2 bases of the junction unmatched. The germline CDR1 and CDR2 sequences are SNHLY and FYNNEI. The source material was PBMCs. The J gene is TRBJ1-2, the V gene TRBV2; 8 positions match TRBD1. The TCR was taken from a woman aged 18 to 35 in good health and CMV-seronegative. CDR3 nucleotides: TGTGCCAGCAGGGACAGGGTATATGGCTACACCTTC. This encodes CASRDRVYGYTF.